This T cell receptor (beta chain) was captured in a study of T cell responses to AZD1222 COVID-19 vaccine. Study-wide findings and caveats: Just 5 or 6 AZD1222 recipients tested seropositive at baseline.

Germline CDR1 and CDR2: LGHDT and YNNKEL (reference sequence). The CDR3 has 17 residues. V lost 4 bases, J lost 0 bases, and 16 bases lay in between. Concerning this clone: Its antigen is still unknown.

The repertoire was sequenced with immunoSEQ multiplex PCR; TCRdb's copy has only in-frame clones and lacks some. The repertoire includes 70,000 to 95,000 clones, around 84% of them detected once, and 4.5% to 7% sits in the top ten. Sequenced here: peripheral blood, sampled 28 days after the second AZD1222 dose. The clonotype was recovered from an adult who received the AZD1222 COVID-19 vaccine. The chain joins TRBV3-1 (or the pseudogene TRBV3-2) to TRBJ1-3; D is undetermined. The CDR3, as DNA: TGTGCCAGCAGCCCACCACATCAACGGTTCTCTGGAAACACCATATATTTT. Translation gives CASSPPHQRFSGNTIYF.